This T cell receptor (beta chain) was sequenced during a study of T cell responses to AZD1222 COVID-19 vaccine. The sample holds a few counts of this clone. CDR3 length equals 15 residues. Deletions cut 0 bases from V and 7 bases from J, with 12 bases between. In germline, CDR1 is WNHNN, CDR2 SYGVQD (reference sequence). Using immunoSEQ multiplex PCR, the repertoire was profiled, and TCRdb retains in-frame clones only, with some absent. Found here are about 87,000 clones, around 90% of them singletons; the top ten hold over 7.5%. Sequencing used peripheral blood, obtained on day 0 of AZD1222 vaccination. V and J are TRBV10-1 and TRBJ2-2; TRBD1 is a possible D gene (5 bases). This TCR was recovered from an adult in good health. The CDR3 DNA follows: TGCGCCAGCAGTGAGTCAATAGGGGTGGGCGGGGAGCTGTTTTTT. Translation gives CASSESIGVGGELFF.